Included here is one T cell receptor beta chain sequence, with context. These data originate in a study of blood T cell repertoires in COVID-19. Whole-study context: Researchers got acute and convalescent COVID-19 samples from the United States, Italy and Spain. From T cells, B-cell-depleted T cells, or PBMCs came the material, which was cDNA or gDNA.

Germline V CDR1 and CDR2: DFQATT, SNEGSKA (reference sequence). Trimming removed 3 bases from V and 8 bases from J, with 5 bases in between. The CDR3 sequence is 10 residues long. Authors' processing steps: For nucleated cells, counts were estimated from reference gene primer amplification. Repertoires were generated with immunoSEQ multiplex PCR, while TCRdb's copy carries only in-frame clones and drops some. V and J calls plus clone size are reproduced from that table; the DNA served to infer D and trimming. Here the sample spans 25,000 to 35,000 clones, roughly 87% being singletons. The TCR comes from a human donor in a cohort sampled during active COVID-19. This chain uses TRBV20-1 with TRBJ2-4, with a weak D call TRBD2 (5 bases). Sequenced material: peripheral blood. CDR3 residues: CSARRDIQYF. CDR3 sequence (DNA): TGCAGTGCTAGGAGGGACATTCAGTACTTC.